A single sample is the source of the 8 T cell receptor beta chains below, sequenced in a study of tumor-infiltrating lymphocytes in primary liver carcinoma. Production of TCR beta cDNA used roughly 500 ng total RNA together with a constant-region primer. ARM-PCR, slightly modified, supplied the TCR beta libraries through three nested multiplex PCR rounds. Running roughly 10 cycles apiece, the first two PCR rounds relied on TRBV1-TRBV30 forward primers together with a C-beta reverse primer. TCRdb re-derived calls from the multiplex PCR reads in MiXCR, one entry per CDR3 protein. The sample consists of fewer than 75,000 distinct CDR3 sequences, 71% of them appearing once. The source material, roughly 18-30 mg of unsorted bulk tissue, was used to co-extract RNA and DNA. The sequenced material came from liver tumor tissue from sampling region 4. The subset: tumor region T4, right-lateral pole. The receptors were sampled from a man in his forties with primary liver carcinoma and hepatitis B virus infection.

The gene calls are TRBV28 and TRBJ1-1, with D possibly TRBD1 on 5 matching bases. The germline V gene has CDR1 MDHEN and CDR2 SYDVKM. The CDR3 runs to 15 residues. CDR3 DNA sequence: TGTGCTAGTAGTGCCCGGAGGGGAGAGTTTACTGAAGCTTTCTTT. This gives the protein CASSARRGEFTEAFF. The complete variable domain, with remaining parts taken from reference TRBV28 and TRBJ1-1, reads DVKVTQSSRYLVKRTGEKVFLECVQDMDHENMFWYRQDPGLGLRLIYFSYDVKMKEKGDIPEGYSVSREKKERFSLILESASTNQTSMYLCASSARRGEFTEAFFGQGTRLTVV.

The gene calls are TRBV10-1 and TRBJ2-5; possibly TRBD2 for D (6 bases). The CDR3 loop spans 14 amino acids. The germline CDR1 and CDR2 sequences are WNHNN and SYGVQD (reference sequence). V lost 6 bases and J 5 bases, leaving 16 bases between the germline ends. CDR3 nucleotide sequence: TGCGCCAGCAGCCATACTATGGCGGGGGAGACCCAGTACTTC. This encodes CASSHTMAGETQYF.

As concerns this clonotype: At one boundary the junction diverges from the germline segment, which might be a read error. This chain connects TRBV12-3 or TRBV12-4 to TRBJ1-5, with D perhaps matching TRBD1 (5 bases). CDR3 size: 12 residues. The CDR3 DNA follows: TGTGTCAGCAGTCTGACTGGGGCGCCCCAGCATTTT. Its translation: CVSSLTGAPQHF.

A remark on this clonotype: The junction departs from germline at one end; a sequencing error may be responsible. The chain's CDR3 is CASSQGQGVYERYF. The CDR3 DNA follows: TGTGCCAGTAGCCAGGGACAGGGAGTCTACGAGCGGTACTTC. V and J are TRBV5-4 and TRBJ2-7; 9 bases are a match to TRBD1. The CDR3 totals 14 residues. The germline V gene has CDR1 SGHNT and CDR2 YYREEE (reference sequence).

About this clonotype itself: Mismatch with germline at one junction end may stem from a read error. The CDR3 region is CTSSLGLGAGANVLTF. The DNA of the CDR3 is TGCACCAGCAGCTTAGGTCTCGGGGCTGGGGCCAACGTCCTGACTTTC. The rearrangement joins TRBV11-2 to TRBJ2-6; D might be TRBD2 (5 bases). Germline CDR1 SGHAT, CDR2 FQNNGV. The CDR3 is made up of 16 amino acids.

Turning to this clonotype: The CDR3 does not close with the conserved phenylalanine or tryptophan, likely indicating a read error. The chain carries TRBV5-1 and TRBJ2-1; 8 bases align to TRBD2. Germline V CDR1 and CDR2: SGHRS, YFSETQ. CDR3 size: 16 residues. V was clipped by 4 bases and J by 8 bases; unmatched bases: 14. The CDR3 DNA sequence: TGCGCCAGCAGCCACATAGCGGGGCCCGATGGGGATGAGCAGTTCTCC. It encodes CASSHIAGPDGDEQFS.

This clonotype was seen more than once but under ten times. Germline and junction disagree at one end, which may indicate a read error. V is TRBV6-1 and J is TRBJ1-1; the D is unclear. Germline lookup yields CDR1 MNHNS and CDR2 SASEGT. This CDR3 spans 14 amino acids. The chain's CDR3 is CARSDGQVDTEAFF. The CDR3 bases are TGTGCCAGGAGTGATGGGCAGGTGGACACTGAAGCTTTCTTT.

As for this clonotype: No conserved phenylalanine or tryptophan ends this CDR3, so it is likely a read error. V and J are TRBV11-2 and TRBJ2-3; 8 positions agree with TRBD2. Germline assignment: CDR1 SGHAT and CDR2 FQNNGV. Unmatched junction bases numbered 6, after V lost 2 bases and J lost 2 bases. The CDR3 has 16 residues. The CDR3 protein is CASSLQAGVITDTQYI. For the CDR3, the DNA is TGTGCCAGCAGCTTACAAGCGGGAGTCATCACAGATACGCAGTATATT.